Listed here are 28 T cell receptor beta chains from one sample, sequenced in a study of identical twins' blood T cells. TCRdb reprocessed the 5' RACE reads with MiXCR, giving one entry per CDR3 protein. The sample lists 350,000 to 400,000 distinct CDR3 sequences; under 30% were seen once. The material sequenced was PBMCs. The source of these receptors is a woman aged 18 to 55 in good health.

This clonotype was seen only a few times. The V and J genes are TRBV27 and TRBJ1-2; 9 bases line up with TRBD1. CDR3 size: 17 residues. V dropped 0 bases and J dropped 4; count of bases not matched to a gene: 9. Germline CDR1 and CDR2: MNHEY and SMNVEV (reference sequence). In nucleotides, the CDR3 is TGTGCCAGCAGTTTATCCGGCGGGACAGGGTCCCCCTATGGCTACACCTTC. Translated, it gives CASSLSGGTGSPYGYTF.

This clonotype was seen ten or more times. The gene calls are TRBV29-1 and TRBJ1-2, with 9 nucleotides matching TRBD1. Germline CDR1 and CDR2: SQVTM and ANQGSEA. The CDR3 is 13 amino acids. J lost 4 bases, V lost 4 bases, and 4 bases had no gene match. In DNA, the CDR3 is TGCAGCGTTGCCGGGACAGGGATCTATGGCTACACCTTC. As protein: CSVAGTGIYGYTF.

This clonotype was seen only a few times. This rearrangement joins TRBV18 to TRBJ2-2; D unresolved. With 1 base removed from V and 2 bases from J, the gap between germline ends came to 14 bases. There are 17 residues in the CDR3. Germline CDR1 reads KGHSH; CDR2 reads LQKENI. The CDR3 is CASSPRSSNLNTGELFF. The CDR3 nucleotides are TGTGCCAGCTCACCACGATCGTCTAACCTAAACACCGGGGAGCTGTTTTTT. The whole variable domain, filled in from reference TRBV18 and TRBJ2-2, reads NAGVMQNPRHLVRRRGQEARLRCSPMKGHSHVYWYRQLPEEGLKFMVYLQKENIIDESGMPKERFSAEFPKEGPSILRIQQVVRGDSAAYFCASSPRSSNLNTGELFFGEGSRLTVL.

As to this clonotype: The conserved final phenylalanine or tryptophan is absent from the CDR3, which likely points to a read error. The V and J genes are TRBV6-5 and TRBJ1-1; the D gene is possibly TRBD1 (6 bases). V was shortened by 7 bases and J by 5 bases, with 8 bases between the two germline ends. The CDR3 covers 11 residues. In germline, CDR1 is MNHEY, CDR2 SVGAGI. The CDR3 coding sequence is TGTGCCAGCACCCAGGGGACTGAAGCTTTCCTT. Its protein product is CASTQGTEAFL.

The sample holds a few counts of this clonotype. This rearrangement joins TRBV29-1 to TRBJ2-3; D is undetermined. CDR3 size: 12 residues. V was trimmed by 3 bases and J by 10 bases, leaving 14 bases between them. Germline CDR1 and CDR2: SQVTM and ANQGSEA. The CDR3 DNA sequence: TGCAGCGTTGAGCTTACTTCGTCATCGCAGTATTTT. This codes for CSVELTSSSQYF.

This clonotype was picked up many times. The chain employs TRBV3-1 and TRBJ1-1; TRBD1 is a possible D gene (6 bases). V was clipped by 3 bases and J by 4 bases, with 12 bases between them. This CDR3 comprises 14 residues. Germline assignment: CDR1 LGHDT and CDR2 YNNKEL (reference sequence). The CDR3 nucleotides read TGTGCCAGCAGCCATAGGGACATGGCCACTGAAGCTTTCTTT. Protein: CASSHRDMATEAFF.

This clonotype occurred a few times. The chain joins TRBV12-5 to TRBJ2-5, with 10 bases identical to TRBD2. The V and J ends lost 3 bases and 5 bases, in that order; junction bases with no gene match: 3. CDR1 and CDR2 (germline): LGHNT, FRNRAP. The CDR3 runs to 14 residues. CDR3 region: CASGLGTSVETQYF. DNA for the CDR3: TGTGCTAGTGGTTTAGGGACTAGCGTTGAGACCCAGTACTTC.

The chain is built from TRBV6-5 and TRBJ1-3, with D unclear. Germline CDR1 reads MNHEY; CDR2 reads SVGAGI. The V gene lost 6 bases and the J gene lost 4 bases, with 13 bases spanning the gap. This CDR3 is 14 amino acids long. The CDR3: CASSERRQGNTIYF. The DNA of the CDR3 is TGTGCCAGCAGCGAAAGGCGCCAGGGAAACACCATATATTTT.

This clonotype was seen repeatedly, ten times or more. V is TRBV6-1 and J is TRBJ2-3; 8 bases line up with TRBD2. Unmatched junction bases numbered 6, after V lost 5 bases and J lost 2 bases. CDR1 and CDR2 from the germline V gene are MNHNS and SASEGT. The CDR3 runs 15 residues. As DNA, the CDR3 is TGTGCCAGCAGTTCCTATAGCGGGGTCACAGATACGCAGTATTTT. It is translated as CASSSYSGVTDTQYF.

The rearrangement links TRBV18 to TRBJ1-2; D remains ambiguous. Per the germline V gene, CDR1 is KGHSH and CDR2 is LQKENI. The CDR3 has 15 amino acids. Deletions cut 4 bases from V and 4 bases from J, with 16 bases between. As DNA, the CDR3 is TGTGCCAGCTCACGGGCAGAGAGCCTTATCTATGGCTACACCTTC. Amino acid sequence: CASSRAESLIYGYTF.

This rearrangement joins TRBV12-3 or TRBV12-4 to TRBJ2-1, with 7 positions matching TRBD1. This CDR3 is built from 13 residues. The junction had 8 bases not matched to a gene; V was cut back by 5 bases and J by 10 bases. The CDR3 region is CASSPYRGYEQFF. The CDR3 region has the DNA TGTGCCAGCAGTCCTTACAGGGGATACGAGCAGTTCTTC.

This chain links TRBV20-1 with TRBJ2-3; 8 nucleotides align to TRBD2. The CDR3 is 14 residues long. With V trimmed by 3 bases and J by 4 bases, 6 bases remained unmatched. CDR1 and CDR2 (germline): DFQATT, SNEGSKA (reference sequence). The CDR3 here is CSASRAGVPDTQYF. CDR3 coding DNA: TGCAGTGCTAGTCGAGCGGGGGTTCCAGATACGCAGTATTTT.

The CDR3 here is CATSDPSASGTTDTQYF. CDR3 coding DNA: TGTGCCACCAGTGACCCTTCGGCTAGCGGTACCACAGATACGCAGTATTTT. The chain is built from TRBV24-1 and TRBJ2-3; 7 bases match TRBD2. Germline CDR1 and CDR2: KGHDR and SFDVKD. The trim removed 4 bases at V and 2 bases at J, leaving 11 bases unmatched. The CDR3 contains 17 residues.

This clonotype was picked up many times. The genes are TRBV10-3 and TRBJ1-1; possibly TRBD1 for D (6 bases). The CDR3 has 16 amino acids. Between the trimmed V and J ends, which lost 2 bases and 1 base, there was a span of 14 bases. Germline V lookup: CDR1 ENHRY, CDR2 SYGVKD. The CDR3 sequence: CAISEKGGVRNTEAFF. The DNA for the CDR3 is TGTGCCATCAGTGAGAAAGGGGGGGTTCGGAACACTGAAGCTTTCTTT.

This clonotype was seen a handful of times. The chain links TRBV7-9 to TRBJ2-7, with TRBD2 matching over 7 bases. Germline-derived CDR1 and CDR2 are SEHNR and FQNEAQ (reference sequence). The CDR3 has 14 amino acids. Trimming cost V 1 base and J 4 bases; bases outside gene matches: 4. The CDR3 DNA reads as TGTGCCAGCAGCTTAGGTGCGGGGGAGTACGAGCAGTACTTC. It codes for CASSLGAGEYEQYF.

The chain joins TRBV18 to TRBJ1-1; possibly TRBD1 for D (5 bases). Germline V gene data show CDR1 as KGHSH and CDR2 as LQKENI. Trimming shortened V by 2 bases and J by 4 bases, and 14 bases separated the two germline ends. The CDR3 is 15 amino acids. As DNA, the CDR3 is TGTGCCAGCTCACCAGGTCAGGGAGGTATCACTGAAGCTTTCTTT. Translation: CASSPGQGGITEAFF.

This clonotype occurred a few times. V usage is TRBV20-1 and J usage is TRBJ2-3; D gene uncertain. Trimming cost V 6 bases and J 1 base, with 5 bases left between them. The CDR3 runs 11 residues. Per germline, CDR1 DFQATT and CDR2 SNEGSKA (reference sequence). The CDR3 bases are TGCAGTGCCGGCCGCACAGATACGCAGTATTTT. As protein: CSAGRTDTQYF.

About this clonotype itself: This may come from a read error, since a much larger clone is one base off. This sequence joins TRBV3-1 and TRBJ1-1; perhaps TRBD1 as D (5 bases). Germline V gene sequence: CDR1 LGHDT, CDR2 YNNKEL (reference sequence). The CDR3 covers 16 residues. The ends were cut back, 0 bases at V and 6 bases at J, with 17 bases in the middle. DNA for the CDR3: TGTGCCAGCAGCCAAGATTGGAGTGGGACGGGCGCTGAAGCTTTCTTT. This encodes CASSQDWSGTGAEAFF.

The chain is built from TRBV10-3 and TRBJ1-1; 7 bases match TRBD1. J lost 4 bases, V lost 4 bases, and 9 bases had no gene match. Looked up from germline, CDR1 is ENHRY and CDR2 is SYGVKD. This CDR3 is built from 15 residues. The CDR3 DNA is TGTGCCATCAGTGGTCGACAGGGAGCGGGCACTGAAGCTTTCTTT. This translates into CAISGRQGAGTEAFF.

This clonotype has a handful of counts. The chain couples TRBV2 to TRBJ1-5; possible D gene TRBD1, 5 bases. Germline loops: CDR1 SNHLY, CDR2 FYNNEI. The CDR3 covers 15 residues. The ends were cut back, 3 bases at V and 6 bases at J, with 15 bases in the middle. CDR3 in amino acids: CASSDGAGRGQPQHF. Written as DNA, the CDR3 is TGTGCCAGCAGTGATGGGGCAGGTCGCGGTCAGCCCCAGCATTTT.

This clonotype was detected a few times. The gene calls are TRBV6-5 and TRBJ1-2; D is perhaps TRBD1 (5 bases). The germline gives CDR1 MNHEY, CDR2 SVGAGI. The CDR3 is 15 amino acids. V dropped 2 bases and J dropped 0 bases, with 10 bases sitting between them. CDR3 loop: CASSYRQPTNYGYTF. The DNA for the CDR3 is TGTGCCAGCAGTTACAGACAGCCGACTAACTATGGCTACACCTTC.

To note about this clonotype: One end of the junction fails to match germline, which may point to a read error. The rearrangement links TRBV20-1 to TRBJ1-2; D is ambiguous. The CDR3 extends over 13 amino acids. CDR1 and CDR2 from the germline V gene are DFQATT and SNEGSKA (reference sequence). This chain's CDR3 is CSARDPLFYDYTF. CDR3 DNA sequence: TGCAGTGCTAGAGATCCCCTATTCTATGACTACACCTTC.

V gene TRBV27 combines with J gene TRBJ2-1; tentatively, D is TRBD1 or TRBD2 (6 bases each). Germline V gene sequence: CDR1 MNHEY, CDR2 SMNVEV (reference sequence). V was shortened by 11 bases and J by 3 bases, with 14 bases between the two germline ends. CDR3 length: 13 amino acids. CDR3 coding DNA: TGTGCCGGTCTCGGGGGCTTCTACAATGAGCAGTTCTTC. The encoded protein is CAGLGGFYNEQFF.

J is TRBJ2-5 and V is TRBV5-1; D unresolved. Germline CDR1 is SGHRS and CDR2 is YFSETQ. The V and J ends lost 0 bases and 2 bases respectively, with 11 bases between them. The CDR3 totals 15 residues. The CDR3 coding sequence is TGCGCCAGCAGCTTGGAGGCTCTAGGACAAGAGACCCAGTACTTC. Translating it yields CASSLEALGQETQYF.

The CDR3 loop reads CASSYHGTSGSNEQFF. The CDR3 coding sequence is TGTGCCAGCAGTTACCACGGCACTAGCGGGAGCAATGAGCAGTTCTTC. The rearrangement joins TRBV6-2 or TRBV6-3 to TRBJ2-1; 11 bases line up with TRBD2. The J segment lost 6 bases and the V segment lost 2 bases, leaving 6 bases of the junction unmatched. The CDR3 runs 16 residues. Germline CDR1 reads MNHEY; CDR2 reads SVGEGT.

The chain couples TRBV19 to TRBJ2-2, with D hard to call. The CDR3 has 15 residues. Trimming stripped 1 base from V and 0 bases from J, with 6 bases between. CDR1 and CDR2 from the germline V gene are LNHDA and SQIVND (reference sequence). The CDR3 spells CASSIGGTNTGELFF. Here the CDR3 DNA reads TGTGCCAGTAGTATAGGAGGTACGAACACCGGGGAGCTGTTTTTT.

The CDR3 here is CSARDQAGGYTF. CDR3 bases: TGCAGTGCTAGAGATCAGGCCGGCGGCTACACCTTC. V usage is TRBV20-1 and J usage is TRBJ1-2, with D uncertain. Germline CDR1 reads DFQATT; CDR2 reads SNEGSKA (reference sequence). The ends were cut back, 0 bases at V and 8 bases at J, with 10 bases in the middle. The CDR3 loop spans 12 amino acids.

The chain links TRBV4-3 to TRBJ2-3; 7 positions match TRBD2. With V trimmed by 1 base and J by 4 bases, 5 bases remained unmatched. Germline CDR1 reads LGHNA; CDR2 reads YSLEER. This CDR3 spans 15 amino acids. The DNA for the CDR3 is TGCGCCAGCAGCCAAGGAGCTAGCGGTTCAGATACGCAGTATTTT. As protein: CASSQGASGSDTQYF.